The next 17 T cell receptor beta chains were all read from a single sample in a study of CD8 T cells in Susac syndrome. The authors reverse transcribed 0.5 to 1 ug RNA with random hexamers. TCRdb analysed the immunoSEQ multiplex PCR reads with MiXCR anew, one entry per CDR3 protein. The data contain about 150,000 distinct CDR3 sequences, approximately 96% of them seen just once; the ten biggest clones take up 0.075% to 0.09%. What was sequenced was CD4+ T cells from PBMCs. Receptors were obtained from a human donor with Susac syndrome.

The CDR3 is CSASRQETDTQYF. Written as DNA, the CDR3 is TGCAGTGCTAGTCGGCAGGAGACAGATACGCAGTATTTT. J is TRBJ2-3 and V is TRBV20-1; D gene ambiguous. Germline loops: CDR1 DFQATT, CDR2 SNEGSKA (reference sequence). Trimming removed 3 bases from V and 3 bases from J, with 10 bases in between. This CDR3 comprises 13 residues.

V gene TRBV23-1 combines with J gene TRBJ2-3; 9 bases agree with TRBD2. TRBV23-1 is treated as an ORF (open reading frame) with a function not yet certain. The V gene end was trimmed by 0 bases and the J gene end by 3 bases; junction bases not matched to a gene: 13. This CDR3 has 19 residues. The CDR3 here is CASSQSHPLSGGITDTQYF. The CDR3 DNA follows: TGCGCCAGCAGTCAATCCCATCCCTTGAGCGGGGGGATAACAGATACGCAGTATTTT.

The V gene is TRBV20-1, the J gene TRBJ1-2; D unclear. Trimming left V 5 bases short and J 6 bases short, with 16 bases between. Per germline, CDR1 DFQATT and CDR2 SNEGSKA (reference sequence). This CDR3 comprises 13 residues. The CDR3 region has the DNA TGCAGTGCTGGCGCCCCCTTGGGCAATGGCTACACCTTC. This translates into CSAGAPLGNGYTF.

The CDR3 protein is CASTFRAGANNEQFF. Here the CDR3 DNA reads TGTGCCAGCACCTTTAGGGCGGGAGCAAACAATGAGCAGTTCTTC. J is TRBJ2-1 and V is TRBV12-3 or TRBV12-4, with 7 bases lining up with TRBD2. J gave up 5 bases and V 7 bases, and 11 bases lay outside the gene matches. The CDR3 loop spans 15 amino acids.

The chain's CDR3 is CSVNRGRVDQPQHF. In nucleotides, the CDR3 is TGCAGTGTTAACAGGGGGAGAGTAGATCAGCCCCAGCATTTT. J is TRBJ1-5 and V is TRBV20-1; TRBD1 matches 8 bases. Germline values: CDR1 DFQATT, CDR2 SNEGSKA (reference sequence). J gave up 5 bases and V 7 bases, and 10 bases lay outside the gene matches. The CDR3 is made up of 14 amino acids.

As DNA, the CDR3 is TGCAGTGCTCAGCGGGGGGGCCGCACAGATACGCAGTATTTT. This encodes CSAQRGGRTDTQYF. This sequence joins TRBV20-1 and TRBJ2-3; 10 nucleotides agree with TRBD2. The CDR3 has 14 amino acids. The V and J ends lost 5 bases and 1 base, in that order; junction bases with no gene match: 3. In germline, CDR1 is DFQATT, CDR2 SNEGSKA (reference sequence).

This rearrangement joins TRBV7-9 to TRBJ1-2; D is undetermined. The CDR3 has 12 amino acids. Germline V gene sequence: CDR1 SEHNR, CDR2 FQNEAQ (reference sequence). V lost 5 bases to trimming and J lost 4 bases, with 8 bases between them. The CDR3 coding sequence is TGTGCCAGCAGCGAAGATCCCTATGGCTACACCTTC. Protein product: CASSEDPYGYTF.

V gene TRBV6-5 combines with J gene TRBJ1-2, with unresolved D. Deletions cut 2 bases from V and 8 bases from J, with 15 bases between. The CDR3 extends over 14 amino acids. Germline lookup yields CDR1 MNHEY and CDR2 SVGAGI. The CDR3 bases are TGTGCCAGCAGTTACGAGAATCGACCGGAGGGCTACACCTTC. Residues: CASSYENRPEGYTF.

V and J are TRBV28 and TRBJ2-1, with D unresolved. The CDR3 spans 13 residues. Germline V gene data show CDR1 as MDHEN and CDR2 as SYDVKM. V gave up 10 bases and J gave up 5 bases, with 15 bases separating them. The CDR3 DNA reads TGTGCCATCGGAAGGACCTTTGACAATGAGCAGTTCTTC. Its protein is CAIGRTFDNEQFF. The entire variable domain, with the rest obtained from reference TRBV28 and TRBJ2-1, is as follows: DVKVTQSSRYLVKRTGEKVFLECVQDMDHENMFWYRQDPGLGLRLIYFSYDVKMKEKGDIPEGYSVSREKKERFSLILESASTNQTSMYLCAIGRTFDNEQFFGPGTRLTVL.

V gene TRBV3-1 combines with J gene TRBJ1-5; no clear D. The CDR3 spans 13 residues. Germline loops: CDR1 LGHDT, CDR2 YNNKEL (reference sequence). V lost 3 bases and J lost 4, with 7 bases in between. The CDR3 bases are TGTGCCAGCAGCCAGCAATTAAATCAGCCCCAGCATTTT. Protein sequence: CASSQQLNQPQHF.

This clonotype was detected only once. This CDR3 is CSARDGTGSYEQYF. Written as DNA, the CDR3 is TGCAGCGCCAGGGACGGGACAGGGTCCTACGAGCAGTACTTC. This chain uses TRBV29-1 with TRBJ2-7; 9 nucleotides match TRBD1. CDR1 and CDR2 (germline): SQVTM, ANQGSEA. The CDR3 length is 14 residues. The junction had 8 bases not matched to a gene; V was cut back by 7 bases and J by 1 base.

The chain links TRBV29-1 to TRBJ1-1, with a possible D match to TRBD1 (5 bases). This CDR3 is 13 amino acids long. Trimming took 4 bases from V and 1 from J, leaving 10 bases between them. From germline, CDR1 is SQVTM and CDR2 ANQGSEA. DNA for the CDR3: TGCAGCGTTGCAGGGCAGGCGAACACTGAAGCTTTCTTT. Protein sequence: CSVAGQANTEAFF.

The rearrangement joins TRBV3-1 to TRBJ2-1; D gene ambiguous. The CDR3 is made up of 12 amino acids. Germline CDR1 is LGHDT and CDR2 is YNNKEL (reference sequence). V was shortened by 4 bases and J by 3 bases, with 4 bases between the two germline ends. The CDR3 protein is CASSRVYNEQFF. Written as DNA, the CDR3 is TGTGCCAGCAGCCGGGTCTACAATGAGCAGTTCTTC.

The chain carries TRBV12-3 or TRBV12-4 and TRBJ2-7, with 7 bases aligning to TRBD2. The CDR3 contains 13 residues. V lost 6 bases to trimming and J lost 6 bases; unmatched junction nucleotides: 8. For the CDR3, the DNA is TGTGCCAGCAGGCCCCGGGAGGTGGGCGAGCAGTACTTC. Translating it yields CASRPREVGEQYF.

About this clonotype: One end of the junction is discordant with germline, which a read error may explain. This rearrangement joins TRBV29-1 to TRBJ1-1; a weak D match, TRBD1 (5 bases). This CDR3 is built from 12 residues. Germline CDR1 and CDR2: SQVTM and ANQGSEA. The CDR3 region has the DNA TGCAGCGTTCAGGGACTGAACACTGAAGTTTTCTTT. Amino acid sequence: CSVQGLNTEVFF.

V gene TRBV20-1 combines with J gene TRBJ1-2; no reliable D call. Germline loops: CDR1 DFQATT, CDR2 SNEGSKA (reference sequence). This CDR3 comprises 12 residues. The ends were cut back, 6 bases at V and 8 bases at J, with 16 bases in the middle. The CDR3 sequence: CSAHSGNGGYTF. CDR3 DNA: TGCAGTGCGCACTCGGGTAACGGGGGCTACACCTTC.

The chain uses TRBV12-3 or TRBV12-4 and TRBJ1-2, with D unresolved. CDR3 length: 13 amino acids. V dropped 4 bases and J dropped 3 bases, with 9 bases sitting between them. CDR3 sequence reads: CASSSTAHYGYTF. DNA of the CDR3: TGTGCCAGCAGTTCTACGGCTCACTATGGCTACACCTTC.